This is a list of T cell receptor beta chains from one sample in a study of a mutant IDH1 vaccine in newly diagnosed glioma. Their target antigens are unknown. This table comes from immunoSEQ multiplex PCR, and its TCRdb copy is limited to in-frame clones, with some not included. The repertoire holds about 35,000 clones, with 75% to 85% as singletons. The starting material was peripheral blood mononuclear cells (PBMCs), obtained from a glioma patient whose treatment included an IDH1 peptide vaccine. Every receptor here comes from a woman aged 25 to 39 with glioma. Some clones in this sample may be carry-over from other donors' samples. CDR3s include the opening cysteine and the closing phenylalanine or tryptophan.

v_call,cdr3_aa
TRBV4-1,CASSQVLGGNQPQHF
TRBV27,CASSLPVRTSGKAEETQYF
TRBV5-1,CASSLGQGGETQYF
TRBV2,CASQQPGALYGYTF
TRBV4-1,CASSPTPMDEKLFF
TRBV2,CASTRTGREGLPGEQYF
TRBV30,CAWRPRGNEQYF
TRBV7-9,CASSDNRSPNTEAFF
TRBV6-5,CASSSLLGGLEQYF
TRBV19,CASSILGETGELFF
TRBV9,CASSGWEVVEGYTF
TRBV7-9,CASSPNRKRDGGELFF
TRBV29-1,CSVEPTSENTGELFF
TRBV7-9,CASSLVARIETQYF
TRBV30,CAWSQGDSGEKLFF